This T cell receptor (beta chain) comes out of a study of naive and memory T cell subsets. This clonotype has a single count. Its antigen is unidentified. Both TRBC1 and TRBC2 were covered by a beta constant-region primer of two equimolar oligonucleotides. Ligated cDNA was amplified by four rounds of PCR with nested alpha and beta constant-region primers and SP2. Ligation attached a single-stranded oligonucleotide with a 12-nucleotide UMI and the SP2 primer to the cDNA 3' end. One entry per CDR3 protein, called by TCRdb with MiXCR from the UMI-ligation and nested PCR reads. The sample consists of roughly 150,000 distinct CDR3 sequences, about a fifth of them appearing once. Losses at the gene ends were 2 bases for V and 3 bases for J; bases not matched to a gene: 5. The CDR3 runs 17 residues. Germline loops: CDR1 MNHEY, CDR2 SVGAGI. Findings of the study overall: Gini index rose across naive, CM, EM and EMRA in CD4 and CD8. Over 95% of naive TCR sequences appeared only once after error correction, unlike memory subsets. RNA-based TCR counts may shift with T cell activation and differentiation. Naive repertoires, especially CD8, held a few larger clonotypes, possibly memory cells re-expressing CD45RA.

J is TRBJ2-7 and V is TRBV6-5; TRBD2 matches at 15 bases. This TCR derives from a human donor in good health. Sequencing input: naive CD8+ T cells from blood. The CDR3 DNA reads TGTGCCAGCAGTTACCTGACGGGACTAGCGGGGGGCTACGAGCAGTACTTC. This sequence encodes CASSYLTGLAGGYEQYF.